Presented here are 17 T cell receptor beta chains from one specimen sequenced in a study of blood T cell repertoires in COVID-19. Some clones are missing from TCRdb's copy, which holds only in-frame ones; the method was immunoSEQ multiplex PCR. This sample has fewer than 300,000 clones, with around 82% found just once. The sequenced sample was peripheral blood. The receptor source for this set is an elderly man with acute or convalescent COVID-19.

The chain uses TRBV5-1 and TRBJ1-3; possibly TRBD1 for D (6 bases). This CDR3 is built from 15 residues. Per the germline V gene, CDR1 is SGHRS and CDR2 is YFSETQ. Trimming left V 4 bases short and J 0 bases short, with 11 bases between. CDR3 sequence (DNA): TGCGCCAGCAGCCCCGACAGGAGCTCTGGAAACACCATATATTTT. Residues: CASSPDRSSGNTIYF.

This clone was seen a handful of times. The V and J genes are TRBV5-1 and TRBJ1-5, with a weak D call TRBD1 (5 bases). Germline values: CDR1 SGHRS, CDR2 YFSETQ. The CDR3 loop spans 15 amino acids. V was clipped by 0 bases and J by 2 bases, with 9 bases between them. For the CDR3, the DNA is TGCGCCAGCAGCTTGGGTTCGGGGGGCAATCAGCCCCAGCATTTT. Its translation is CASSLGSGGNQPQHF. Complete variable domain (other parts from reference TRBV5-1 and TRBJ1-5): KAGVTQTPRYLIKTRGQQVTLSCSPISGHRSVSWYQQTPGQGLQFLFEYFSETQRNKGNFPGRFSGRQFSNSRSEMNVSTLELGDSALYLCASSLGSGGNQPQHFGDGTRLSIL.

There are many counts of this clone. The chain is built from TRBV10-1 and TRBJ2-3; D not resolved. The CDR3 covers 13 residues. V was pared by 0 bases and J by 6 bases, with 7 bases between. Germline assignment: CDR1 WNHNN and CDR2 SYGVQD (reference sequence). The CDR3 is CASSESTWDTQYF. The DNA of the CDR3 is TGCGCCAGCAGTGAGTCGACATGGGATACGCAGTATTTT.

This chain uses TRBV5-4 with TRBJ2-5, with D perhaps TRBD2 (6 bases). Trimming shortened V by 0 bases and J by 5 bases, and 8 bases separated the two germline ends. The CDR3 is made up of 13 amino acids. The germline V gene has CDR1 SGHNT and CDR2 YYREEE (reference sequence). This CDR3 is CASSLEAGETQYF. Written as DNA, the CDR3 is TGTGCCAGCAGCTTGGAGGCGGGGGAGACCCAGTACTTC.

This chain uses TRBV29-1 with TRBJ1-1; weak D call: TRBD1 (5 bases). The CDR3 loop spans 14 amino acids. Per germline, CDR1 SQVTM and CDR2 ANQGSEA. V lost 2 bases and J lost 4, with 14 bases in between. The CDR3 loop reads CSVEQQKGITEAFF. CDR3 nucleotides: TGCAGCGTTGAACAACAGAAGGGGATCACTGAAGCTTTCTTT.

This chain joins TRBV5-1 and TRBJ2-1; possible D gene TRBD2, 5 bases. Deletions cut 4 bases from V and 2 bases from J, with 16 bases between. The CDR3 has 16 residues. Germline CDR1 and CDR2: SGHRS and YFSETQ. CDR3 sequence (DNA): TGCGCCAGCAGCCCGGTTGCGGGTGGCGCCTACAATGAGCAGTTCTTC. It encodes CASSPVAGGAYNEQFF.

This chain joins TRBV11-2 and TRBJ2-5, with 8 bases that match TRBD2. The CDR3 covers 13 residues. The germline gives CDR1 SGHAT, CDR2 FQNNGV. Germline trimming cut 4 bases from V and 4 bases from J; bases unmatched to any gene: 2. This CDR3 is CASSYGLAETQYF. In nucleotides, the CDR3 is TGTGCCAGCAGCTACGGACTAGCAGAGACCCAGTACTTC.

The CDR3 bases are TGTGCCATCACCCCCGGGGGGAGCACTGAAGCTTTCTTT. It yields the protein CAITPGGSTEAFF. The chain carries TRBV12-3 or TRBV12-4 and TRBJ1-1, with D possibly being TRBD1 (5 bases). The V gene lost 10 bases and the J gene lost 4 bases, with 16 bases spanning the gap. This CDR3 has 13 residues.

The rearrangement uses TRBV5-6 and TRBJ2-2, with D hard to call. CDR1 is SGHDT, CDR2 YYEEEE, per germline. CDR3 size: 12 residues. Trimming pared 4 bases from V and 3 bases from J, leaving 4 bases between. CDR3 nucleotides: TGTGCCAGCAGCCGGGACACCGGGGAGCTGTTTTTT. This sequence encodes CASSRDTGELFF.

The rearrangement joins TRBV20-1 to TRBJ1-1; a weak D match, TRBD1 (5 bases). Germline loops: CDR1 DFQATT, CDR2 SNEGSKA (reference sequence). This CDR3 region has 10 residues. In DNA form, the CDR3 reads TGCAGGGTGGGGGGCACTGAAGCTTTCTTT. This gives the protein CRVGGTEAFF.

This sequence joins TRBV6-5 and TRBJ2-7; TRBD1 is a possible D gene (6 bases). This CDR3 is 15 amino acids long. The germline V gene encodes CDR1 MNHEY and CDR2 SVGAGI. The ends were cut back, 6 bases at V and 0 bases at J, with 15 bases in the middle. The CDR3 bases are TGTGCCAGCAGACGCTACGGACAGAGCTCCTACGAGCAGTACTTC. Its translation is CASRRYGQSSYEQYF.

The DNA for the CDR3 is TGTGCCAGCTCATCGGGACAGCCAGCTAACTATGGCTACACCTTC. Protein product: CASSSGQPANYGYTF. J is TRBJ1-2 and V is TRBV18, with TRBD1 matching over 7 bases. V dropped 5 bases and J dropped 0; count of bases not matched to a gene: 6. The germline V gene encodes CDR1 KGHSH and CDR2 LQKENI. The CDR3 spans 15 residues.

The V and J genes are TRBV3-1 (or the pseudogene TRBV3-2) and TRBJ2-3; 8 nucleotides align to TRBD1. V shed 6 bases, J shed 3 bases, and the junction held 11 bases outside the gene matches. There are 16 residues in the CDR3. Germline V gene sequence: CDR1 LGHDT, CDR2 YNNKEL (reference sequence). CDR3: CASSSRGRIETDTQYF. The DNA of the CDR3 is TGTGCCAGCAGTTCCAGGGGGCGCATCGAGACAGATACGCAGTATTTT.

The chain combines TRBV5-1 with TRBJ2-7; D is perhaps TRBD1 (6 bases). The CDR3 totals 13 residues. Looked up from germline, CDR1 is SGHRS and CDR2 is YFSETQ. Deletions cut 2 bases from V and 2 bases from J, with 8 bases between. CDR3 DNA sequence: TGCGCCAGCAGCTTTGGACAGACCTACGAGCAGTACTTC. As protein: CASSFGQTYEQYF.

This clone was seen only once. The chain carries TRBV15 and TRBJ2-6, with no clear D. The length of the CDR3 is 15 residues. Germline CDR1 is LNHNV and CDR2 is YYDKDF (reference sequence). Trimming took off 4 bases at V and 0 bases at J, with 7 bases between the two ends. The CDR3 here is CATSIRSSGANVLTF. CDR3 sequence (DNA): TGTGCCACCAGCATCAGGTCCTCTGGGGCCAACGTCCTGACTTTC.

The chain links TRBV6-1 to TRBJ2-3; D gene uncertain. Trimming pared 2 bases from V and 3 bases from J, leaving 15 bases between. The CDR3 runs to 16 residues. Germline values: CDR1 MNHNS, CDR2 SASEGT. CDR3: CASSERGGRRTDTQYF. CDR3 DNA: TGTGCCAGCAGTGAACGCGGCGGTAGGCGGACAGATACGCAGTATTTT.

The chain carries TRBV19 and TRBJ2-2, with 7 bases aligning to TRBD1. Germline V gene data show CDR1 as LNHDA and CDR2 as SQIVND (reference sequence). J was trimmed by 1 base and V by 5 bases; bases with no gene match: 4. This CDR3 has 15 residues. In DNA, the CDR3 is TGTGCCAGTAGTTGGGGGACAGAGAACACCGGGGAGCTGTTTTTT. Protein product: CASSWGTENTGELFF.